The next 29 T cell receptor beta chains were all read from a single sample in a study of OX40 agonist ivuxolimab in advanced cancers. Sequenced by immunoSEQ multiplex PCR; TCRdb stores in-frame clones only, minus some. The table records roughly 55,000 clones, about 90% of them present only once. The sample in question was CD4+ or CD8+ T cells sorted from blood, obtained in a trial of the OX40 agonist ivuxolimab. These receptors came from an adult with an advanced solid tumor such as melanoma, head and neck, liver or kidney cancer.

The rearrangement uses TRBV4-1 and TRBJ2-7, with TRBD1 matching 7 bases. The CDR3 extends over 15 amino acids. V dropped 5 bases and J dropped 2; count of bases not matched to a gene: 9. The germline gives CDR1 MGHRA, CDR2 YSYEKL. This CDR3 reads CASSTRDSQAYEQYF. As DNA, the CDR3 is TGCGCCAGCAGCACCCGGGACAGCCAAGCCTACGAGCAGTACTTC.

This chain connects TRBV5-1 to TRBJ2-1, with D possibly matching TRBD2 (7 bases). In germline, CDR1 is SGHRS, CDR2 YFSETQ. Trimming shortened V by 7 bases and J by 6 bases, and 29 bases separated the two germline ends. The CDR3 runs 18 residues. The CDR3 sequence: CASAKVRLVGGPLNEQFF. CDR3 DNA sequence: TGCGCCAGCGCCAAGGTGCGATTAGTGGGGGGGCCGCTCAATGAGCAGTTCTTC. Together with reference TRBV5-1 and TRBJ2-1, the CDR3 gives the full variable domain: KAGVTQTPRYLIKTRGQQVTLSCSPISGHRSVSWYQQTPGQGLQFLFEYFSETQRNKGNFPGRFSGRQFSNSRSEMNVSTLELGDSALYLCASAKVRLVGGPLNEQFFGPGTRLTVL.

The V gene is TRBV28, the J gene TRBJ1-5, with a possible D match to TRBD1 (5 bases). Germline-derived CDR1 and CDR2 are MDHEN and SYDVKM. This CDR3 comprises 16 residues. V dropped 4 bases and J dropped 1 base, with 14 bases sitting between them. As DNA, the CDR3 is TGTGCCAGCAGTTACCGGGGGGTCGGCAGCAATCAGCCCCAGCATTTT. Its protein product is CASSYRGVGSNQPQHF. Full variable domain (rest looked up from reference TRBV28 and TRBJ1-5): DVKVTQSSRYLVKRTGEKVFLECVQDMDHENMFWYRQDPGLGLRLIYFSYDVKMKEKGDIPEGYSVSREKKERFSLILESASTNQTSMYLCASSYRGVGSNQPQHFGDGTRLSIL.

The chain employs TRBV5-6 and TRBJ1-5, with D unresolved. Trimming left V 0 bases short and J 0 bases short, with 7 bases between. This CDR3 is built from 15 residues. Per the germline V gene, CDR1 is SGHDT and CDR2 is YYEEEE. The chain's CDR3 is CASSLAGYSNQPQHF. The CDR3 DNA is TGTGCCAGCAGCTTGGCGGGGTATAGCAATCAGCCCCAGCATTTT. Filled out from reference TRBV5-6 and TRBJ1-5, the complete variable domain reads DAGVTQSPTHLIKTRGQQVTLRCSPKSGHDTVSWYQQALGQGPQFIFQYYEEEERQRGNFPDRFSGHQFPNYSSELNVNALLLGDSALYLCASSLAGYSNQPQHFGDGTRLSIL.

V and J are TRBV4-2 and TRBJ2-7; D might be TRBD2 (7 bases). CDR1 LGHNA and CDR2 YNFKEQ come from the germline V gene. The CDR3 loop spans 14 amino acids. Deletions cut 4 bases from V and 3 bases from J, with 13 bases between. CDR3 sequence reads: CASSREGGVYEQYF. The CDR3 DNA reads as TGTGCCAGCAGCCGTGAGGGGGGGGTCTACGAGCAGTACTTC.

The chain is built from TRBV4-1 and TRBJ2-1, with TRBD1 matching over 7 bases. CDR3 length: 12 amino acids. CDR1 and CDR2 from the germline V gene are MGHRA and YSYEKL. Trimming at V came to 6 bases and at J to 4 bases, leaving 0 bases not matched to a gene. CDR3 amino acids: CASRQGYNEQFF. The DNA of the CDR3 is TGCGCCAGCAGACAGGGGTACAATGAGCAGTTCTTC.

The chain employs TRBV5-4 and TRBJ2-3; weak D call: TRBD1 (6 bases). The CDR3 loop spans 16 amino acids. Per germline, CDR1 SGHNT and CDR2 YYREEE (reference sequence). Trimming left V 0 bases short and J 0 bases short, with 11 bases between. CDR3 sequence (DNA): TGTGCCAGCAGCTTGGCCAAGGACAGAAGCACAGATACGCAGTATTTT. Translated: CASSLAKDRSTDTQYF.

The genes are TRBV27 and TRBJ2-1; D possibly corresponds to TRBD2 (7 bases). From germline, CDR1 is MNHEY and CDR2 SMNVEV (reference sequence). CDR3 length: 16 residues. The germline V and J ends were trimmed by 5 bases and 2 bases, with 16 bases remaining between them. CDR3 amino acids: CASSPLGGGPYNEQFF. The CDR3, as DNA: TGTGCCAGCAGTCCCCTGGGGGGGGGCCCCTACAATGAGCAGTTCTTC.

The V call is TRBV6-5, the J call TRBJ2-1; D is unclear. Trimming took 0 bases from V and 8 from J, leaving 2 bases between them. Germline V gene lookup returns CDR1 MNHEY and CDR2 SVGAGI. The CDR3 spans 11 residues. The DNA for the CDR3 is TGTGCCAGCAGTTACTCCCATGAGCAGTTCTTC. It specifies CASSYSHEQFF.

For this clone: It is likely a read error, because the conserved phenylalanine at the end of the CDR3 is missing. This rearrangement joins TRBV7-9 to TRBJ1-6; 9 bases align to TRBD1. V lost 2 bases to trimming and J lost 7 bases; unmatched junction nucleotides: 3. This CDR3 has 15 amino acids. The germline CDR1 and CDR2 sequences are SEHNR and FQNEAQ (reference sequence). CDR3 nucleotide sequence: TGTGCCAGCAGCTTAAGTACAGGGGGCAATTCACCCCTCCACCTT. Protein product: CASSLSTGGNSPLHL.

Points on this clone: The sample carries other DNA sequences with the same CDR3. The gene calls are TRBV9 and TRBJ2-1; D is perhaps TRBD1 or TRBD2 (6 bases each). This CDR3 has 15 amino acids. Trimming removed 3 bases from V and 4 bases from J, with 14 bases in between. CDR1 is SGDLS, CDR2 YYNGEE, per germline. CDR3 amino acids: CASSEGGKSYNEQFF. The CDR3 coding sequence is TGTGCCAGCAGCGAGGGGGGCAAGTCTTACAATGAGCAGTTCTTC.

The rearrangement joins TRBV6-5 to TRBJ1-2; 8 nucleotides align to TRBD1. This CDR3 comprises 13 residues. With V trimmed by 5 bases and J by 2 bases, 1 base remained unmatched. Germline values: CDR1 MNHEY, CDR2 SVGAGI. CDR3 in DNA: TGTGCCAGCAGTGACAGGGGAAACTATGGCTACACCTTC. Its translation is CASSDRGNYGYTF.

A single count supports this clone. A read error may account for a junction end that differs from germline. The rearrangement uses TRBV5-6 and TRBJ2-1; 11 bases map to TRBD2. The V gene's germline CDR1 is SGHDT and CDR2 YYEEEE. CDR3 length: 18 residues. The CDR3 nucleotides read TGTGCCAGCACCTTGAATGGTTTAGCGGGGGGGGCCCACAATGAGCAGTTCTTC. This gives the protein CASTLNGLAGGAHNEQFF.

The J gene is TRBJ2-7, the V gene TRBV4-2; perhaps TRBD2 as D (5 bases). Germline values: CDR1 LGHNA, CDR2 YNFKEQ. Trimming removed 2 bases at V and 3 bases at J, with 11 bases between. This CDR3 comprises 14 residues. CDR3 bases: TGTGCCAGCAGCCAATACTCGGGAAGCTACGAGCAGTACTTC. This codes for CASSQYSGSYEQYF.

This clone has a single count. The chain is built from TRBV7-9 and TRBJ2-2, with 7 bases matching TRBD1. The CDR3 extends over 14 amino acids. V was clipped by 6 bases and J by 3 bases; unmatched bases: 4. Germline assignment: CDR1 SEHNR and CDR2 FQNEAQ (reference sequence). CDR3 region: CASSLDRDTGELFF. The CDR3 DNA sequence: TGTGCCAGCAGTCTAGACAGGGACACCGGGGAGCTGTTTTTT.

In DNA, the CDR3 is TGTGCCAGTACCCGGGACGGGGACACTGAAGCTTTCTTT. The encoded protein is CASTRDGDTEAFF. The chain joins TRBV19 to TRBJ1-1, with TRBD1 as a possible D gene (5 bases). With 7 bases removed from V and 3 bases from J, the gap between germline ends came to 12 bases. CDR1 is LNHDA, CDR2 SQIVND, per germline (reference sequence). The CDR3 loop spans 13 amino acids.

The J gene is TRBJ1-1, the V gene TRBV5-4, with no clear D. V was trimmed by 4 bases and J by 7 bases, leaving 14 bases between them. In germline, CDR1 is SGHNT, CDR2 YYREEE (reference sequence). CDR3 size: 13 residues. CDR3 region: CASSGLGWGEAFF. In DNA form, the CDR3 reads TGTGCCAGCAGCGGGCTTGGGTGGGGTGAAGCTTTCTTT.

In this sample, this clone turned up a few times. At one of its ends the junction is not consistent with the germline gene, which may arise from a read error. V is TRBV2 and J is TRBJ2-7; 9 nucleotides align to TRBD1. Germline CDR1 reads SNHLY; CDR2 reads FYNNEI. The CDR3 loop spans 12 amino acids. CDR3: CAGRQGVNEQYF. The CDR3 DNA sequence: TGTGCCGGCAGACAGGGGGTCAACGAGCAGTACTTC.

The chain employs TRBV7-8 and TRBJ2-1; 7 nucleotides align to TRBD2. The CDR3 is 15 amino acids. CDR1 SGHVS and CDR2 FQNEAQ come from the germline V gene. The junction had 3 bases not matched to a gene; V was cut back by 1 base and J by 3 bases. The CDR3 loop reads CASSLEWGGYNEQFF. CDR3 DNA sequence: TGTGCCAGCAGCTTAGAGTGGGGGGGCTACAATGAGCAGTTCTTC.

The chain uses TRBV7-6 and TRBJ1-4, with 8 bases that match TRBD1. Germline loops: CDR1 SGHVS, CDR2 FNYEAQ. This CDR3 contains 16 residues. V was pared by 2 bases and J by 7 bases, with 9 bases of the junction left unmatched. The CDR3 DNA sequence: TGTGCCAGCAGCTTAACCCGACAGGGGTTAGGTGAAAAACTGTTTTTT. Translation gives CASSLTRQGLGEKLFF.

The chain recombines TRBV29-1 with TRBJ2-1; D possibly corresponds to TRBD2 (6 bases). The CDR3 totals 13 residues. In germline, CDR1 is SQVTM, CDR2 ANQGSEA. V dropped 7 bases and J dropped 4 bases, with 14 bases sitting between them. The CDR3 loop reads CSGRDFPYNEQFF. CDR3 in DNA: TGCAGCGGCCGGGACTTTCCGTACAATGAGCAGTTCTTC.

This clone was recorded only once. The chain has TRBV9 and TRBJ2-1; 12 nucleotides line up with TRBD2. Germline loops: CDR1 SGDLS, CDR2 YYNGEE. The CDR3 has 19 amino acids. V lost 1 base and J lost 0; bases outside the gene matches: 8. The CDR3 nucleotides read TGTGCCAGCAGCGTACCCCGACTAGCGGGGGAAAGCTCCTACAATGAGCAGTTCTTC. This sequence encodes CASSVPRLAGESSYNEQFF. Looking up the rest from reference TRBV9 and TRBJ2-1 gives the full variable domain: DSGVTQTPKHLITATGQRVTLRCSPRSGDLSVYWYQQSLDQGLQFLIQYYNGEERAKGNILERFSAQQFPDLHSELNLSSLELGDSALYFCASSVPRLAGESSYNEQFFGPGTRLTVL.

This clone came up once. The V gene is TRBV27, the J gene TRBJ1-1; 8 bases line up with TRBD1. The V gene end was trimmed by 0 bases and the J gene end by 4 bases; junction bases not matched to a gene: 16. This CDR3 has 19 residues. The V gene's germline CDR1 is MNHEY and CDR2 SMNVEV (reference sequence). Here the CDR3 reads CASSLSVMWQGANGTEAFF. CDR3 nucleotides: TGTGCCAGCAGTTTATCGGTGATGTGGCAGGGGGCAAATGGCACTGAAGCTTTCTTT.

This chain links TRBV7-9 with TRBJ2-7, with TRBD2 as a possible D gene (5 bases). This CDR3 contains 10 residues. Germline V gene data show CDR1 as SEHNR and CDR2 as FQNEAQ (reference sequence). The CDR3 DNA is TGTGCGAGCGGTACCTACGAGCAGTACTTC. The encoded protein is CASGTYEQYF.

The rearrangement links TRBV28 to TRBJ2-3, with D hard to call. V lost 10 bases to trimming and J lost 1 base, with 15 bases between them. The length of the CDR3 is 14 residues. Germline V lookup: CDR1 MDHEN, CDR2 SYDVKM. The CDR3 is CAITKFSRTDTQYF. In DNA form, the CDR3 reads TGTGCCATCACGAAATTCTCACGCACAGATACGCAGTATTTT.

The chain joins TRBV11-1 to TRBJ2-3, with D uncertain. Germline V gene lookup returns CDR1 SGHAT and CDR2 FQDESV (reference sequence). The CDR3 runs 15 residues. Trimming removed 3 bases from V and 2 bases from J, with 12 bases in between. CDR3 in DNA: TGTGCCAGCAGCTTCGGCATAACCGACACAGATACGCAGTATTTT. Protein product: CASSFGITDTDTQYF.

This chain uses TRBV7-2 with TRBJ1-5, with D uncertain. Germline V gene data show CDR1 as SGHTA and CDR2 as FQGNSA. V was clipped by 0 bases and J by 2 bases, with 11 bases between them. This CDR3 spans 16 amino acids. CDR3 protein: CASSLALAGGNQPQHF. The CDR3 DNA reads as TGTGCCAGCAGCTTAGCGCTGGCGGGAGGCAATCAGCCCCAGCATTTT. The variable domain in full, with the rest retrieved from reference TRBV7-2 and TRBJ1-5, is GAGVSQSPSNKVTEKGKDVELRCDPISGHTALYWYRQSLGQGLEFLIYFQGNSAPDKSGLPSDRFSAERTGGSVSTLTIQRTQQEDSAVYLCASSLALAGGNQPQHFGDGTRLSIL.

This clone has a handful of counts. The chain couples TRBV4-1 to TRBJ2-7, with 12 positions matching TRBD1. This CDR3 has 19 amino acids. The trim removed 3 bases at V and 5 bases at J, leaving 17 bases unmatched. Germline CDR1 MGHRA, CDR2 YSYEKL. In DNA, the CDR3 is TGCGCCAGCAGCCACGGACTCCCGGGACAGGGGGCTACGGTCCACGAGCAGTACTTC. Translated: CASSHGLPGQGATVHEQYF.

The chain uses TRBV6-1 and TRBJ1-4; 7 nucleotides align to TRBD1. The CDR3 loop spans 15 amino acids. CDR1 and CDR2 from the germline V gene are MNHNS and SASEGT. V shed 8 bases and J 3 bases; nucleotides not matched to a gene: 9. As DNA, the CDR3 is TGTGCCAGCCGAAGACAGGGAGGGTCTAATGAAAAACTGTTTTTT. Protein product: CASRRQGGSNEKLFF.